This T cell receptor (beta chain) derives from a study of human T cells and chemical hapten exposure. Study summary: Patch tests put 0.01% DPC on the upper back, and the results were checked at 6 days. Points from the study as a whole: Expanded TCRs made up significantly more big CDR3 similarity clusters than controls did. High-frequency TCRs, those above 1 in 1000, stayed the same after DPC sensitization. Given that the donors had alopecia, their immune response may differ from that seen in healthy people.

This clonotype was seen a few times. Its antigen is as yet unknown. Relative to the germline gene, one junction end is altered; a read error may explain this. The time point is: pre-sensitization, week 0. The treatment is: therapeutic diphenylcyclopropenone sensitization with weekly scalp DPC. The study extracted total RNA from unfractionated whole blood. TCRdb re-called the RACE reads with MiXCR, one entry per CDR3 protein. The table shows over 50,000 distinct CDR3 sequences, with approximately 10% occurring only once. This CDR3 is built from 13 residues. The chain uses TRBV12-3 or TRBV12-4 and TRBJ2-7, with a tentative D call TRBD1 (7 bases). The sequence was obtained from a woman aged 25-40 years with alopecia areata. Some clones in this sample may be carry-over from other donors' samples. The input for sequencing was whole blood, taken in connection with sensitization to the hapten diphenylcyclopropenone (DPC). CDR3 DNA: TGTGCCAGCAGTTTAGCCCCGACAGGGAGGTTGAACTTC. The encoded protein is CASSLAPTGRLNF.